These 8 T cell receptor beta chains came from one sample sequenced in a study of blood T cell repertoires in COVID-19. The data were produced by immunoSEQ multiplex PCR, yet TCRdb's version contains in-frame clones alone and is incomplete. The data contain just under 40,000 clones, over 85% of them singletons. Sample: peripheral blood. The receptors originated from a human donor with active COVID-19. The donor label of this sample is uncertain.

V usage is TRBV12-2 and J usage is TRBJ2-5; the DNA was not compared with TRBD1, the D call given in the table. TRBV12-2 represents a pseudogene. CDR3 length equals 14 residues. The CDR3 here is CASRLTGGMETQYF. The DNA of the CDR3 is TGTGCAAGTCGCTTAACAGGGGGCATGGAGACCCAGTACTTC.

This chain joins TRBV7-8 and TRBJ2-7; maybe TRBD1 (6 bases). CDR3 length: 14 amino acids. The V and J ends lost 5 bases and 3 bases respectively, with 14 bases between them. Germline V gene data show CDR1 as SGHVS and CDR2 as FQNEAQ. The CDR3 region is CASSRGQIFYEQYF. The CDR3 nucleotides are TGTGCCAGCAGCCGAGGACAGATATTCTACGAGCAGTACTTC. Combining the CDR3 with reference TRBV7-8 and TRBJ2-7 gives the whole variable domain GAGVSQSPRYKVAKRGQDVALRCDPISGHVSLFWYQQALGQGPEFLTYFQNEAQLDKSGLPSDRFFAERPEGSVSTLKIQRTQQEDSAVYLCASSRGQIFYEQYFGPGTRLTVT.

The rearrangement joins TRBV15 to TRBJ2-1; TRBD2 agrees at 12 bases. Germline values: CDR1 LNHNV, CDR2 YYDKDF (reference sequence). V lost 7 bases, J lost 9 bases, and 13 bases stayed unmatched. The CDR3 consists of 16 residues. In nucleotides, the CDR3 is TGTGCCACCACCGATGGACTAGCGGGACCCAAGGGTGAGCAGTTCTTC. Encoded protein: CATTDGLAGPKGEQFF.

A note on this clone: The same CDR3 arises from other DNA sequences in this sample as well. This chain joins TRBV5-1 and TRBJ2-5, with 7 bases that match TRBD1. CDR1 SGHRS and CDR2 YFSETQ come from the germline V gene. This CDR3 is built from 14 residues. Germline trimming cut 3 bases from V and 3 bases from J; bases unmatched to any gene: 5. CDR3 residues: CASSSSTGKETQYF. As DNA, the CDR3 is TGCGCCAGCAGCTCATCGACAGGGAAAGAGACCCAGTACTTC.

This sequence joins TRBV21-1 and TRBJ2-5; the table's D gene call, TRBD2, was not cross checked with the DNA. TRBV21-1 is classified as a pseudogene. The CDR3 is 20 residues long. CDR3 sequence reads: CAPQPGQTLTSGRPSWAQYF. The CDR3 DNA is TGTGCCCCCCAGCCCGGACAGACACTAACTAGCGGGAGGCCCTCCTGGGCCCAGTACTTC.

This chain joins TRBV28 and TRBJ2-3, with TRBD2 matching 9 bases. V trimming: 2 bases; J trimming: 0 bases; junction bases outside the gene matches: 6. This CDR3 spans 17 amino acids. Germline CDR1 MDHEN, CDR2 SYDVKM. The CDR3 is CASSLAGGPTSTDTQYF. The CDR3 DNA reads TGTGCCAGCAGTTTAGCGGGAGGGCCGACTAGCACAGATACGCAGTATTTT.

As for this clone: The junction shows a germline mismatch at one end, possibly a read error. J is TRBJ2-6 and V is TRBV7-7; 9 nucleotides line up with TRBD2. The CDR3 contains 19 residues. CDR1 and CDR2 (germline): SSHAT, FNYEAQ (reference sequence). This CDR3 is CASSPSGAGGLSGANVLTF. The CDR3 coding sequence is TGTGCTAGCAGCCCCAGTGGAGCGGGAGGACTCTCTGGGGCCAACGTCCTGACTTTC.

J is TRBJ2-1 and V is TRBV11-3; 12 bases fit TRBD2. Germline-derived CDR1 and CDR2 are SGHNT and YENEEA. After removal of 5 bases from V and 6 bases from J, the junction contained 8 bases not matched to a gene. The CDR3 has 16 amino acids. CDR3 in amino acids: CASSTRTSGISNEQFF. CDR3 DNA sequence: TGTGCCAGCAGCACCAGGACTAGCGGGATTAGCAATGAGCAGTTCTTC.